This T cell receptor (beta chain) comes out of a study of T cell repertoires in cytomegalovirus infection. The wider study: It was the public TCR beta signatures that indicated both CMV infection and matching HLA type. Study-wide results and caveats: HLA-C-restricted TCR beta clonotypes specific for CMV led the ex vivo response. Carriers of CMV and the relevant HLA type were discriminated by public TCR beta frequency.

TCRdb recomputed calls from the reads with MiXCR, one row per CDR3 protein. The data hold a few hundred thousand distinct CDR3 sequences, with around 18% observed a single time. V shed 6 bases and J shed 8 bases, with 16 bases lying between them. The CDR3 runs to 13 residues. As regards this clonotype: Antigen specificity is unknown.

The sequenced sample consisted of PBMCs. The chain couples TRBV12-3 or TRBV12-4 to TRBJ2-5; unclear D gene. The receptor comes from a human donor in good health (CMV status not recorded). Some clones in this sample may be carry-over from other donors' samples. CDR3 bases: TGTGCCAGCAGCCCCCGCCCCCCCGCAACCCAGTACTTC. Residues: CASSPRPPATQYF.